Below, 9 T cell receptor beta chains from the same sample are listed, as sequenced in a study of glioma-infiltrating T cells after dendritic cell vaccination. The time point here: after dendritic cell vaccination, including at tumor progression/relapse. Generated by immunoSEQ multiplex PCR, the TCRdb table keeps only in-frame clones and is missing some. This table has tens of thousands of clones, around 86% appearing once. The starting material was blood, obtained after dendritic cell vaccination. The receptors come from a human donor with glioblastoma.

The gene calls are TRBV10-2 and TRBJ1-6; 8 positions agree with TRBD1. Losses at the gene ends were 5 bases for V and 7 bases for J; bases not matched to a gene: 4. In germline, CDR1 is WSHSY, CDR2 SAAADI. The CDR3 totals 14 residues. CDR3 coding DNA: TGCGCCAGCAGTACGACAGGGGAGAATTCACCCCTCCACTTT. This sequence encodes CASSTTGENSPLHF.

In nucleotides, the CDR3 is TGTGCCAGCAGCCGTGGGACAGACTACGAGCAGTACTTC. Residues: CASSRGTDYEQYF. The rearrangement joins TRBV5-5 to TRBJ2-7; 7 nucleotides match TRBD1. The CDR3 is made up of 13 amino acids. Looked up from germline, CDR1 is SGHKS and CDR2 is YYEKEE (reference sequence). J was trimmed by 3 bases and V by 4 bases; bases with no gene match: 4.

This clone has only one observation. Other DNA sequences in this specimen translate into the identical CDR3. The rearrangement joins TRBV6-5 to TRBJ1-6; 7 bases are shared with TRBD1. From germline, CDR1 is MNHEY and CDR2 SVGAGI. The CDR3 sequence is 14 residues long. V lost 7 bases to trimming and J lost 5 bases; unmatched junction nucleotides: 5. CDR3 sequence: CASTVGTDNSPLHF. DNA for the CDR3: TGTGCCAGCACCGTGGGGACAGATAATTCACCCCTCCACTTT.

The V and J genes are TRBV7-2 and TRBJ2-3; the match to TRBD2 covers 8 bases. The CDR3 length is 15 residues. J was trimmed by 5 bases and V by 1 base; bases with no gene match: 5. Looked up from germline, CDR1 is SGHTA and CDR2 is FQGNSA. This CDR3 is CASSLVGTRGDTQYF. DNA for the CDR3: TGTGCCAGCAGCTTAGTAGGGACTAGGGGAGATACGCAGTATTTT.

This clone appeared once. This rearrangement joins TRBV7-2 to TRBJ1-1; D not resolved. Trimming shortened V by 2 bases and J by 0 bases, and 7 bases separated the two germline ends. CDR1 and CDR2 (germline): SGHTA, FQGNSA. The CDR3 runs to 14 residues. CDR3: CASSLLALNTEAFF. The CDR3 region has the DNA TGTGCCAGCAGCTTATTAGCCCTGAACACTGAAGCTTTCTTT.

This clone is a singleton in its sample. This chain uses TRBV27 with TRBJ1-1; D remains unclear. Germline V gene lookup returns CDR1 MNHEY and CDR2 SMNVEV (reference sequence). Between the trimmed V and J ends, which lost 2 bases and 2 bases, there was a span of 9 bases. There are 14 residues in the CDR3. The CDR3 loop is CASSLHIVNTEAFF. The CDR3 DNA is TGTGCCAGCAGTTTACACATCGTAAACACTGAAGCTTTCTTT.

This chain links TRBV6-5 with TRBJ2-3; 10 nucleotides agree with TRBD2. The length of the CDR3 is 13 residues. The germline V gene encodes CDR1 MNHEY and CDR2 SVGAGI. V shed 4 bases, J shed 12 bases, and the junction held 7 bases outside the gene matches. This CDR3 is CASSSLAGVGQYF. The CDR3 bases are TGTGCCAGCAGTTCTCTAGCGGGGGTCGGCCAGTATTTT.

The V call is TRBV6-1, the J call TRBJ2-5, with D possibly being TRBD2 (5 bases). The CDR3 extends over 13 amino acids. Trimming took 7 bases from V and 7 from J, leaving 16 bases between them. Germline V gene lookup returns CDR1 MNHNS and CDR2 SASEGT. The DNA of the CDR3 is TGTGCCAGCAAGTTGGACGGCCGGGGGACCCAGTACTTC. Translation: CASKLDGRGTQYF.

The CDR3 sequence is CASSPSGRADNEQFF. The CDR3 region has the DNA TGTGCCAGCAGTCCGAGCGGGAGGGCCGACAATGAGCAGTTCTTC. The chain uses TRBV6-5 and TRBJ2-1, with 10 bases that match TRBD2. The CDR3 length is 15 residues. Unmatched junction bases numbered 6, after V lost 5 bases and J lost 5 bases. Per germline, CDR1 MNHEY and CDR2 SVGAGI.